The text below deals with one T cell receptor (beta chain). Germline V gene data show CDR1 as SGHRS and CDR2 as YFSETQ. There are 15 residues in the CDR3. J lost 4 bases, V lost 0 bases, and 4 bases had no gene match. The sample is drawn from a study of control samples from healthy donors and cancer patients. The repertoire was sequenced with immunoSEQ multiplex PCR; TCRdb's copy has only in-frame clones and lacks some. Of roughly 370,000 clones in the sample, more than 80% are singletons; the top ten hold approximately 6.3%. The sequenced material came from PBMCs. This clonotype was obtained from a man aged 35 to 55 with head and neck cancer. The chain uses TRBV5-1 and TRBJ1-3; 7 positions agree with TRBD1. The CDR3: CASSLGQGPGNTIYF. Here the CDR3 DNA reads TGCGCCAGCAGCTTGGGACAGGGTCCCGGAAACACCATATATTTT.